A single sample is the source of the 26 T cell receptor beta chains below, sequenced in a study of somatic mutations in cytotoxic T cells in rheumatoid arthritis. The repertoire was sequenced with immunoSEQ multiplex PCR; TCRdb's copy has only in-frame clones and lacks some. The sample has under 15,000 clones, approximately 80% seen once. The sequenced sample consisted of CD8+ T cells sorted from blood. All receptors come from an adult with rheumatoid arthritis.

The V call is TRBV2, the J call TRBJ2-1; D gene unclear. Germline loops: CDR1 SNHLY, CDR2 FYNNEI. The V gene lost 4 bases and the J gene lost 0 bases, with 16 bases spanning the gap. The CDR3 is 17 amino acids. This CDR3 is CASSGMGVRSSYNEQFF. CDR3 nucleotide sequence: TGTGCCAGCAGTGGAATGGGCGTCAGGAGCTCCTACAATGAGCAGTTCTTC.

This chain joins TRBV28 and TRBJ2-5; tentative D call: TRBD1 (6 bases). V lost 9 bases, J lost 2 bases, and 22 bases lay in between. The CDR3 length is 16 residues. Germline CDR1 reads MDHEN; CDR2 reads SYDVKM. CDR3 DNA sequence: TGTGCCAGTCGGGTGGGTTTACAGGGAATTCAAGAGACCCAGTACTTC. Protein sequence: CASRVGLQGIQETQYF.

The chain carries TRBV28 and TRBJ2-3; 8 bases agree with TRBD2. The V and J ends lost 4 bases and 4 bases, in that order; junction bases with no gene match: 7. Germline V gene data show CDR1 as MDHEN and CDR2 as SYDVKM. CDR3 size: 15 residues. The CDR3 is CASSYGLAGPDTQYF. CDR3 nucleotide sequence: TGTGCCAGCAGTTACGGCCTAGCGGGTCCAGATACGCAGTATTTT.

The gene calls are TRBV19 and TRBJ2-1, with TRBD2 identical over 7 bases. The CDR3 has 15 amino acids. The V segment lost 2 bases and the J segment 1 base; nucleotides outside the gene matches: 2. CDR1 is LNHDA and CDR2 is SQIVND in the germline V gene (reference sequence). The CDR3 protein is CASSILAESYNEQFF. DNA for the CDR3: TGTGCCAGTAGTATACTAGCGGAGTCCTACAATGAGCAGTTCTTC.

The chain couples TRBV5-4 to TRBJ2-7, with D unresolved. The CDR3 has 15 residues. V lost 1 base to trimming and J lost 2 bases, with 13 bases between them. Germline V gene data show CDR1 as SGHNT and CDR2 as YYREEE (reference sequence). The DNA for the CDR3 is TGTGCCAGCAGCTTGTCAATCGGGTCAACCTACGAGCAGTACTTC. Residues: CASSLSIGSTYEQYF.

The chain employs TRBV9 and TRBJ2-5; 14 positions match TRBD2. The CDR3 loop spans 14 amino acids. J lost 5 bases, V lost 3 bases, and 0 bases had no gene match. Germline values: CDR1 SGDLS, CDR2 YYNGEE. CDR3 sequence (DNA): TGTGCCAGCAGCGGGACTAGCGGGAGGGAGACCCAGTACTTC. Its translation is CASSGTSGRETQYF.

The chain links TRBV4-1 to TRBJ2-1; maybe TRBD1 (5 bases). Per the germline V gene, CDR1 is MGHRA and CDR2 is YSYEKL. Trimming removed 0 bases at V and 1 base at J, with 7 bases between. The CDR3 extends over 15 amino acids. CDR3 sequence: CASSQDRGSYNEQFF. DNA for the CDR3: TGCGCCAGCAGCCAAGATAGGGGATCCTACAATGAGCAGTTCTTC.

This chain joins TRBV30 and TRBJ2-5, with D perhaps TRBD2 (6 bases). The CDR3 contains 15 residues. Per the germline V gene, CDR1 is GTSNPN and CDR2 is SVGIG (reference sequence). Trimming shortened V by 3 bases and J by 3 bases, and 17 bases separated the two germline ends. The chain's CDR3 is CAWRRGPGGEETQYF. In DNA form, the CDR3 reads TGTGCCTGGAGGAGGGGTCCAGGCGGGGAAGAGACCCAGTACTTC.

This clone has only one observation. The chain recombines TRBV7-9 with TRBJ2-7; 9 nucleotides align to TRBD2. CDR1 is SEHNR and CDR2 is FQNEAQ in the germline V gene (reference sequence). The CDR3 totals 15 residues. The J segment lost 4 bases and the V segment lost 5 bases, leaving 9 bases of the junction unmatched. CDR3 amino acids: CASSRVSSGRYEQYF. In DNA, the CDR3 is TGTGCCAGCAGCCGAGTGAGTAGCGGGAGATACGAGCAGTACTTC.

This clone was counted a single time. The V and J genes are TRBV12-5 and TRBJ2-5, with D possibly TRBD1 on 7 matching bases. CDR1 is LGHNT and CDR2 is FRNRAP in the germline V gene. Trimming removed 5 bases from V and 5 bases from J, with 15 bases in between. CDR3 length: 14 amino acids. The CDR3 bases are TGTGCTAGTGGTCCCCGAGGAGGGGGCGAGACCCAGTACTTC. This translates into CASGPRGGGETQYF.

This clone was observed a handful of times. This chain links TRBV7-9 with TRBJ2-7; no clear D. Deletions cut 3 bases from V and 1 base from J, with 7 bases between. The CDR3 extends over 13 amino acids. Germline V gene sequence: CDR1 SEHNR, CDR2 FQNEAQ (reference sequence). CDR3: CASSLAQSYEQYF. The CDR3 DNA is TGTGCCAGCAGCTTGGCGCAGTCCTACGAGCAGTACTTC.

This clone was seen once. This chain links TRBV2 with TRBJ2-7; TRBD2 aligns across 7 bases. Trimming removed 3 bases from V and 4 bases from J; junction bases left unmatched: 9. Germline CDR1 is SNHLY and CDR2 is FYNNEI. The CDR3 is made up of 15 amino acids. The CDR3, as DNA: TGTGCCAGCAGTGAGGGGGGAGGGCCTGTTTACGAGCAGTACTTC. Translated, it gives CASSEGGGPVYEQYF.

The chain is built from TRBV28 and TRBJ1-4; 7 bases agree with TRBD1. V lost 2 bases, J lost 4 bases, and 7 bases stayed unmatched. The CDR3 length is 16 residues. Germline loops: CDR1 MDHEN, CDR2 SYDVKM. The CDR3 reads CASSLPRGRVNEKLFF. CDR3 DNA: TGTGCCAGCAGTTTACCCAGGGGGAGAGTTAATGAAAAACTGTTTTTT. Using reference TRBV28 and TRBJ1-4 for the parts outside the CDR3, the full variable domain is DVKVTQSSRYLVKRTGEKVFLECVQDMDHENMFWYRQDPGLGLRLIYFSYDVKMKEKGDIPEGYSVSREKKERFSLILESASTNQTSMYLCASSLPRGRVNEKLFFGSGTQLSVL.

The V call is TRBV5-1, the J call TRBJ2-1; 9 bases align to TRBD1. The length of the CDR3 is 14 residues. The J segment lost 2 bases and the V segment lost 7 bases, leaving 4 bases of the junction unmatched. In germline, CDR1 is SGHRS, CDR2 YFSETQ. CDR3 sequence (DNA): TGCGCCAGCTCCAGGACAGGGGCCTACAATGAGCAGTTCTTC. It encodes CASSRTGAYNEQFF.

The rearrangement links TRBV7-3 to TRBJ1-5, with 7 bases matching TRBD1. The J segment lost 3 bases and the V segment lost 5 bases, leaving 4 bases of the junction unmatched. Per the germline V gene, CDR1 is SGHTA and CDR2 is FQGTGA. The CDR3 sequence is 14 residues long. The CDR3 region has the DNA TGTGCCAGCAGCCCAGGGGGAAACAATCAGCCCCAGCATTTT. Translation: CASSPGGNNQPQHF. Variable domain in full (rest from reference TRBV7-3 and TRBJ1-5): GAGVSQTPSNKVTEKGKYVELRCDPISGHTALYWYRQSLGQGPEFLIYFQGTGAADDSGLPNDRFFAVRPEGSVSTLKIQRTERGDSAVYLCASSPGGNNQPQHFGDGTRLSIL.

The chain joins TRBV27 to TRBJ1-5; D gene uncertain. V gave up 2 bases and J gave up 0 bases, with 2 bases separating them. The CDR3 is 13 residues long. Per germline, CDR1 MNHEY and CDR2 SMNVEV (reference sequence). The CDR3 here is CASSLISNQPQHF. For the CDR3, the DNA is TGTGCCAGCAGTTTAATTAGCAATCAGCCCCAGCATTTT.

This chain connects TRBV28 to TRBJ1-2; TRBD1 aligns across 9 bases. Germline V gene lookup returns CDR1 MDHEN and CDR2 SYDVKM. The junction had 4 bases not matched to a gene; V was cut back by 3 bases and J by 5 bases. The CDR3 spans 14 residues. The CDR3 protein is CASSFRDRAYGYTF. The DNA for the CDR3 is TGTGCCAGCAGTTTTAGGGACAGGGCATATGGCTACACCTTC.

The chain joins TRBV6-6 to TRBJ2-7; D possibly uses TRBD1 or TRBD2 (6 bases each). Germline V lookup: CDR1 MNHNY, CDR2 SVGAGI (reference sequence). CDR3 size: 16 residues. V shed 0 bases and J shed 3 bases, with 15 bases lying between them. CDR3 sequence reads: CASSYSGGLGNYEQYF. For the CDR3, the DNA is TGTGCCAGCAGTTACTCAGGGGGGCTGGGGAACTACGAGCAGTACTTC.

This chain connects TRBV5-1 to TRBJ2-7, with TRBD2 matching over 11 bases. Germline CDR1 is SGHRS and CDR2 is YFSETQ. This CDR3 spans 15 amino acids. Unmatched junction bases numbered 14, after V lost 4 bases and J lost 11 bases. For the CDR3, the DNA is TGCGCCAGCAGCGACCCGGGACTAGCGGCCTATCGGGAGTACTTC. Its translation: CASSDPGLAAYREYF.

The chain recombines TRBV9 with TRBJ1-2; 9 nucleotides agree with TRBD1. The J segment lost 4 bases and the V segment lost 0 bases, leaving 10 bases of the junction unmatched. Germline CDR1 SGDLS, CDR2 YYNGEE. The CDR3 is 17 amino acids. The CDR3 DNA sequence: TGTGCCAGCAGCGTAGGGGGTAGCGGGACAGGGATCTATGGCTACACCTTC. It encodes CASSVGGSGTGIYGYTF.

This clone appeared a few times. V and J are TRBV7-3 and TRBJ2-7; weak D call: TRBD1 (6 bases). This CDR3 is 15 amino acids long. Trimming stripped 6 bases from V and 5 bases from J, with 20 bases between. Germline lookup yields CDR1 SGHTA and CDR2 FQGTGA. The CDR3 is CASSQTPGALDEQYF. DNA of the CDR3: TGTGCCAGCAGTCAAACCCCAGGGGCGCTGGACGAGCAGTACTTC.

The chain joins TRBV30 to TRBJ2-1; D not resolved. Germline loops: CDR1 GTSNPN, CDR2 SVGIG (reference sequence). This CDR3 region has 11 residues. Trimming stripped 0 bases from V and 7 bases from J, with 4 bases between. The CDR3 nucleotides are TGTGCCTGGAGTGTAACGAATGAGCAGTTCTTC. This sequence encodes CAWSVTNEQFF.

The rearrangement joins TRBV6-5 to TRBJ2-3; 9 bases are a match to TRBD1. The ends lost 3 bases at V and 6 bases at J; junction bases unmatched: 10. The CDR3 contains 16 residues. Germline assignment: CDR1 MNHEY and CDR2 SVGAGI. CDR3: CASSYSSGTGLDTQYF. CDR3 nucleotides: TGTGCCAGCAGTTATTCATCCGGGACAGGGTTGGATACGCAGTATTTT.

V and J are TRBV28 and TRBJ2-1; D is unclear. The CDR3 has 17 amino acids. Trimming left V 1 base short and J 0 bases short, with 13 bases between. Germline V gives CDR1 MDHEN, CDR2 SYDVKM. The CDR3 loop is CASSLFLTGVSYNEQFF. The CDR3, as DNA: TGTGCCAGCAGTTTATTTCTAACTGGGGTCTCCTACAATGAGCAGTTCTTC.

The chain couples TRBV21-1 to TRBJ1-1. TRBV21-1 is noted as a pseudogene. The CDR3 totals 16 residues. DNA for the CDR3: TGTGCCAGCAGCAGGGAGGACAGCCTAATGAACACTGAAGCTTTCTTT. This gives the protein CASSREDSLMNTEAFF.

The chain joins TRBV5-6 to TRBJ2-1; D might be TRBD1 (5 bases). Per the germline V gene, CDR1 is SGHDT and CDR2 is YYEEEE. Trimming left V 2 bases short and J 10 bases short, with 10 bases between. CDR3 size: 12 residues. The chain's CDR3 is CASSLGDAEQFF. The CDR3 DNA reads as TGTGCCAGCAGCTTAGGGGATGCCGAGCAGTTCTTC.